This record looks at one TCR beta chain sequence and its context. This entry belongs to a study of blood T cell repertoires in COVID-19. Sequencing used immunoSEQ multiplex PCR; TCRdb keeps in-frame clones, though not all of them. This sample has about 130,000 clones, with roughly four fifths found just once. This study enrolled people aged 18 to 89 from about 24 US geographic areas. CDR1 is SGHRS, CDR2 YFSETQ, per germline. J lost 0 bases, V lost 6 bases, and 6 bases had no gene match. The CDR3 totals 17 residues. The clonotype was recovered from a man aged 45-65 years who had recovered from COVID-19. The chain links TRBV5-1 to TRBJ2-1; TRBD2 aligns across 13 bases. The sequencing input was PBMCs or T cells enriched from blood (not recorded which). The CDR3 DNA is TGCGCCAGCAATTCCTGGACTAGCGGGAGCTCCTACAATGAGCAGTTCTTC. Its translation is CASNSWTSGSSYNEQFF.